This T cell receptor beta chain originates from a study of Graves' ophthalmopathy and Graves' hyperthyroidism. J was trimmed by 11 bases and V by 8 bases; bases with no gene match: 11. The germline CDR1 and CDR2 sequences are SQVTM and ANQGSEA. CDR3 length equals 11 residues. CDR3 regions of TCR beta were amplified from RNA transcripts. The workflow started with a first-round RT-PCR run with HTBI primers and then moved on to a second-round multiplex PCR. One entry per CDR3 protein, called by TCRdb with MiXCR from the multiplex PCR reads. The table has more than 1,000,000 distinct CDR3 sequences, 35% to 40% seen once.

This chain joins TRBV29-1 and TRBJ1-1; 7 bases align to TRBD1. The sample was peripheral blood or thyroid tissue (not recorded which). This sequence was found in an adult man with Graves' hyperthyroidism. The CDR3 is CSLDGGGWAFF. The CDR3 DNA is TGCAGCTTAGATGGAGGGGGCTGGGCTTTCTTT.